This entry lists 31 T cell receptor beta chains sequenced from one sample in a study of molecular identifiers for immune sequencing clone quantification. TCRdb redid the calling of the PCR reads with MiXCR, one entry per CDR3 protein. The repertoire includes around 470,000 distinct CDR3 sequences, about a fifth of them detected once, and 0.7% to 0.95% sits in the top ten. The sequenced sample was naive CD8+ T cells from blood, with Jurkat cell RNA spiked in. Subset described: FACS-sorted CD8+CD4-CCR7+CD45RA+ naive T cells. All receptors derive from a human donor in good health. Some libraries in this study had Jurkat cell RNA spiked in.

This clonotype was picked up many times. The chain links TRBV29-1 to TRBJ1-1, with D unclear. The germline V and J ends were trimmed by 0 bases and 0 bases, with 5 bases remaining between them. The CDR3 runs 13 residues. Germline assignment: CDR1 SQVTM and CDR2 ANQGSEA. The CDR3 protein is CSVEERLNTEAFF. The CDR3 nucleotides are TGCAGCGTTGAAGAACGATTGAACACTGAAGCTTTCTTT.

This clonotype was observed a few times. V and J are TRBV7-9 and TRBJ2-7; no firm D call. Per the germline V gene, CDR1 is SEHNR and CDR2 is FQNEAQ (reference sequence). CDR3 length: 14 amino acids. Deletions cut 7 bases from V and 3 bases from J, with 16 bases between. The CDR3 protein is CASTTSSGFYEQYF. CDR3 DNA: TGTGCCAGCACCACAAGTTCAGGATTCTACGAGCAGTACTTC.

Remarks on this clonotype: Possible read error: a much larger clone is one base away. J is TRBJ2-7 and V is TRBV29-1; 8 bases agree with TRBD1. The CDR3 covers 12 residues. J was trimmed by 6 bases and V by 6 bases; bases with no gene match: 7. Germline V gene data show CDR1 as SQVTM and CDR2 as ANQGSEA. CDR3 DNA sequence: TGCAGCGTGAAACAGGGACAGGTCGAGCAGTACTTC. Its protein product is CSVKQGQVEQYF.

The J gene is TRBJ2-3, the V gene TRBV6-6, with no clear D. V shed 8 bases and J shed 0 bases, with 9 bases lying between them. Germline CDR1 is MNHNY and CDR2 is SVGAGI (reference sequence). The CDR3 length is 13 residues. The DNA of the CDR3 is TGTGCCAGCGGCCATGGAAGCACAGATACGCAGTATTTT. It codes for CASGHGSTDTQYF.

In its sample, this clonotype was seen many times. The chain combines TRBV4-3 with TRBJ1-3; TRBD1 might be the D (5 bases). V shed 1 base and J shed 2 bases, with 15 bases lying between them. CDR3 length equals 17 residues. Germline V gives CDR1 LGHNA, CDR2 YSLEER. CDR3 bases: TGCGCCAGCAGCCAAGTGTTTCCAGGGCTGGCTGGAAACACCATATATTTT. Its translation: CASSQVFPGLAGNTIYF.

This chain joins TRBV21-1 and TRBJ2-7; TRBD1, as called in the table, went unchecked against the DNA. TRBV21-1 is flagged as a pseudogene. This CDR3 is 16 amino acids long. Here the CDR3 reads CASGTLGKAGDNEQYF. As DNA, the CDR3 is TGTGCCAGCGGGACACTTGGGAAGGCAGGGGACAACGAGCAGTACTTC.

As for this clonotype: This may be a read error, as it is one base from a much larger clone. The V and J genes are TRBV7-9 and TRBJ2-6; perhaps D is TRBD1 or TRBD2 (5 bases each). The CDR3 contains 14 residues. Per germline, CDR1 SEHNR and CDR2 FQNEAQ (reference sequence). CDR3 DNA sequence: TGTGCCGGGGTGAGGGGCATTGGGGCCAACGTCCCGACTTTC. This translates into CAGVRGIGANVPTF.

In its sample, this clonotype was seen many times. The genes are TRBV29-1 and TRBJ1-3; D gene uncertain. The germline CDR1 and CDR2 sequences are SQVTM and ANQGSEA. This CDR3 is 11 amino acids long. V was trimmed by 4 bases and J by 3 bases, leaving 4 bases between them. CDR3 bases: TGCAGCGTTGGAGTTGGAAACACCATATATTTT. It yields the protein CSVGVGNTIYF.

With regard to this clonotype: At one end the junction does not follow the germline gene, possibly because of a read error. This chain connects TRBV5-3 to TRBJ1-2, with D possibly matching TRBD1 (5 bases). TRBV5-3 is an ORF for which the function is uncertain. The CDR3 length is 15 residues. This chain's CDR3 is CASSLVAREYGGYTF. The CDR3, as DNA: TGTGCCAGCAGCTTGGTTGCCAGGGAATATGGTGGCTACACCTTC.

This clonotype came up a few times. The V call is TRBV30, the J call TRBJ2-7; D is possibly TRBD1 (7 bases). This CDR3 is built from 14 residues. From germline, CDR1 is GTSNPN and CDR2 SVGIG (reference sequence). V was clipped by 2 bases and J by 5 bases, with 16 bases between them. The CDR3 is CAWSPGAGGNEQYF. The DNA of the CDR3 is TGTGCCTGGAGTCCGGGGGCAGGGGGTAACGAGCAGTACTTC.

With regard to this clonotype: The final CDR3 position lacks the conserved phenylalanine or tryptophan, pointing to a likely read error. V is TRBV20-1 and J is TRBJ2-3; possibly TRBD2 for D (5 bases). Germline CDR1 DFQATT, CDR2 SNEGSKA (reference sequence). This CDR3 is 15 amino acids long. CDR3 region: CSTRDVSESTDTQYL. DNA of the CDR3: TGCAGTACTAGAGATGTAAGCGAGAGCACAGATACGCAGTATCTT.

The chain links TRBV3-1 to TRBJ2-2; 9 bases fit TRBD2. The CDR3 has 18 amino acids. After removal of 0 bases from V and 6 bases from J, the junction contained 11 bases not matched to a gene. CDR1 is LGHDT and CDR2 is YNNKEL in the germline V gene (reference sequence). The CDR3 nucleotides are TGTGCCAGCAGCCAAGAGGCTAGCGGGACGGTCGCCGCCGGGGAGCTGTTTTTT. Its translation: CASSQEASGTVAAGELFF.

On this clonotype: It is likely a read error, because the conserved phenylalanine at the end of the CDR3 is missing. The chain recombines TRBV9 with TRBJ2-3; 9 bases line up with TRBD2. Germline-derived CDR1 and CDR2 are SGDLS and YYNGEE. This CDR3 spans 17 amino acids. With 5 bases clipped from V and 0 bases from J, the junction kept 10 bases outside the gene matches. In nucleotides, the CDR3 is TGTGCCAGCAGATTGTGGTCTAGCGGGACTAGCACAGATACGCAGTATTCT. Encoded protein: CASRLWSSGTSTDTQYS.

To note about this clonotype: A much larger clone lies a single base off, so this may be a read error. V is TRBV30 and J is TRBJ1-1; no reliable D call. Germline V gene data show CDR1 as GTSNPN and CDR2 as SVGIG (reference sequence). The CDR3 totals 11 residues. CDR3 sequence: CARSVMAEAFF. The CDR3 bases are TGTGCCCGGAGTGTAATGGCTGAAGCTTTCTTT.

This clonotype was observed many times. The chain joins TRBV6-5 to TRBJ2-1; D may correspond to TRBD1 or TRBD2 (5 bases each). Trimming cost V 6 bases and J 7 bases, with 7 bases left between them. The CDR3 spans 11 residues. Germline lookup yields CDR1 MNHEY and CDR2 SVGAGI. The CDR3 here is CASSEGNEQFF. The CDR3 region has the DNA TGTGCCAGCAGCGAGGGGAATGAGCAGTTCTTC.

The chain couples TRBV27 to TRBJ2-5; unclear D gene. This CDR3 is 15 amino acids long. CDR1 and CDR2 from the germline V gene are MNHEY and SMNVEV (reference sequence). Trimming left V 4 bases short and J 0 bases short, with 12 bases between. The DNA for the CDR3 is TGTGCCAGCAGTTCAGGTGGATGGTACCAAGAGACCCAGTACTTC. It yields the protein CASSSGGWYQETQYF.

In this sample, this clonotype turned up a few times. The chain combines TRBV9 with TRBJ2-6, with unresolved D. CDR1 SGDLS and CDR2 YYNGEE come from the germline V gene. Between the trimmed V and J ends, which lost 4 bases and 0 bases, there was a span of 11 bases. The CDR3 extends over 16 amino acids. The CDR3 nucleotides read TGTGCCAGCAGCCCGAGTCTCTACTCTGGGGCCAACGTCCTGACTTTC. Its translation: CASSPSLYSGANVLTF.

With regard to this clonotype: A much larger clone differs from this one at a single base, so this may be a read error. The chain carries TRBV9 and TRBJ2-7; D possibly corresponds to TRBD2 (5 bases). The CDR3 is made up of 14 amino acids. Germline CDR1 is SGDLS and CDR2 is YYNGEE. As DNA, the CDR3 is TGTGTCAGCAGCGTAGCCCCGGGAAACTACGAGCAGTACTTC. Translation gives CVSSVAPGNYEQYF.

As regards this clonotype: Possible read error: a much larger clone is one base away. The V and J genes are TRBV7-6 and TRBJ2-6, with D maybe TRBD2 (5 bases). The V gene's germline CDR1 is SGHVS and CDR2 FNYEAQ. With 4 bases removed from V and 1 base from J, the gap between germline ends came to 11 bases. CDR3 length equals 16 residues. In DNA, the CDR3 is TGTGCCAGCAGCTACACGGCGGGTTCTGGGGCCAACGTCCTGACTTTC. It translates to CASSYTAGSGANVLTF.

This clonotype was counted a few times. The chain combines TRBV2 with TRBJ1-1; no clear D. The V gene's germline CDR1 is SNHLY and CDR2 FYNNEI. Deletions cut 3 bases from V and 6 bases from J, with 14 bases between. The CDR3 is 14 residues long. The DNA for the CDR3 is TGTGCCAGCAGTGACCTACAGAGGGTGCCTGAAGCTTTCTTT. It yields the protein CASSDLQRVPEAFF.

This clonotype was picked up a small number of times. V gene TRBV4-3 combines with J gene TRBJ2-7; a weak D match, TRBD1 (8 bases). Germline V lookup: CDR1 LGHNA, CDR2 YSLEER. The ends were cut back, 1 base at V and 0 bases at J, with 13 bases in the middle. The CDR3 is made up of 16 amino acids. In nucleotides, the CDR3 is TGCGCCAGCAGCCAAGCGGGGGGACAGGACTCCTACGAGCAGTACTTC. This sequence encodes CASSQAGGQDSYEQYF.

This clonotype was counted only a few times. The CDR3 reads CASSPWRVGFSYEQYF. CDR3 DNA sequence: TGTGCCAGCAGCCCCTGGAGGGTTGGGTTCTCCTACGAGCAGTACTTC. V gene TRBV6-6 combines with J gene TRBJ2-7; a weak D match, TRBD2 (6 bases). Trimming stripped 6 bases from V and 0 bases from J, with 18 bases between. Germline-derived CDR1 and CDR2 are MNHNY and SVGAGI (reference sequence). The CDR3 totals 16 residues.

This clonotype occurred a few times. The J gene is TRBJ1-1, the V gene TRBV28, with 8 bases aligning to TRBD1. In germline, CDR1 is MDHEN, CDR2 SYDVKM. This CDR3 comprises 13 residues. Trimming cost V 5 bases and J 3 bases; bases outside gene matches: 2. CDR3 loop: CASSGQGDTEAFF. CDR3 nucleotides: TGTGCCAGCAGTGGACAGGGCGACACTGAAGCTTTCTTT.

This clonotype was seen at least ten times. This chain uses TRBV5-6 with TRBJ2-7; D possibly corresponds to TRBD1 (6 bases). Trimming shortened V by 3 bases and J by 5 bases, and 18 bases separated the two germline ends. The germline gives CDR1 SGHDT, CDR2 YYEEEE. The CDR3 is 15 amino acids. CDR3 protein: CASSSEAGVLDEQYF. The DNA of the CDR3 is TGTGCCAGCAGCTCCGAAGCAGGGGTTCTTGACGAGCAGTACTTC. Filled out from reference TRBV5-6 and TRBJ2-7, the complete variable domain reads DAGVTQSPTHLIKTRGQQVTLRCSPKSGHDTVSWYQQALGQGPQFIFQYYEEEERQRGNFPDRFSGHQFPNYSSELNVNALLLGDSALYLCASSSEAGVLDEQYFGPGTRLTVT.

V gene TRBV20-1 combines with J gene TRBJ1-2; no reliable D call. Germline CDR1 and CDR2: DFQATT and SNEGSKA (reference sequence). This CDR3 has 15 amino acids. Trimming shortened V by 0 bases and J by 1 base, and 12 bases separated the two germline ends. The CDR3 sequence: CSARDPPAGNYGYTF. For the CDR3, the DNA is TGCAGTGCTAGAGATCCCCCCGCCGGTAACTATGGCTACACCTTC.

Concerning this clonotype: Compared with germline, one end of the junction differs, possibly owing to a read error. In DNA, the CDR3 is TGCAGCGTCGAAGGGGATTCGGATGAAAAACTGTTTTTT. Translating it yields CSVEGDSDEKLFF. The J gene is TRBJ1-4, the V gene TRBV29-1; D perhaps matches TRBD1 (5 bases). Germline loops: CDR1 SQVTM, CDR2 ANQGSEA. The CDR3 consists of 13 residues. Looking up the rest from reference TRBV29-1 and TRBJ1-4 gives the full variable domain: SAVISQKPSRDICQRGTSLTIQCQVDSQVTMMFWYRQQPGQSLTLIATANQGSEATYESGFVIDKFPISRPNLTFSTLTVSNMSPEDSSIYLCSVEGDSDEKLFFGSGTQLSVL.

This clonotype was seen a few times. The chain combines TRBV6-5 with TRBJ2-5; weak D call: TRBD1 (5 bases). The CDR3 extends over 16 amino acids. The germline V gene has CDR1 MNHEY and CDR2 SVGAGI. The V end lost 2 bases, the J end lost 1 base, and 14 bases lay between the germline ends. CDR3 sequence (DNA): TGTGCCAGCAGTTACGCCCCTACAGGAATCCAAGAGACCCAGTACTTC. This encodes CASSYAPTGIQETQYF.

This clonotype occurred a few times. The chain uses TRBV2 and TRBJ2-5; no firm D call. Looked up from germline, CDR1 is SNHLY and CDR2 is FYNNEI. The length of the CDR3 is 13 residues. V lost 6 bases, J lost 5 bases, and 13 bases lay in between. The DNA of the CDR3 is TGTGCCAGCAGGCTTACTCTTGCCGAGACCCAGTACTTC. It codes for CASRLTLAETQYF.

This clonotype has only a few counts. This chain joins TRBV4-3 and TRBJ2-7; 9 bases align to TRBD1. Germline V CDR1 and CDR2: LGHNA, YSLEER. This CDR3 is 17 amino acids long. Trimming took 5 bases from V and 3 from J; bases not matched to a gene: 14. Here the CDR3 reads CASSLALTGQGNYEQYF. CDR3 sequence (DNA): TGCGCCAGCAGCTTAGCTTTAACGGGACAGGGAAACTACGAGCAGTACTTC.

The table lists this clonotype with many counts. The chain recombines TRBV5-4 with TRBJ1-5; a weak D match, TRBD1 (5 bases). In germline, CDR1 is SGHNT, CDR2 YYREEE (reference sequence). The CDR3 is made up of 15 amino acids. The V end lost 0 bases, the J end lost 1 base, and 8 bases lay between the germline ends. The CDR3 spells CASSLGGESNQPQHF. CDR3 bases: TGTGCCAGCAGCTTGGGGGGCGAGAGCAATCAGCCCCAGCATTTT.

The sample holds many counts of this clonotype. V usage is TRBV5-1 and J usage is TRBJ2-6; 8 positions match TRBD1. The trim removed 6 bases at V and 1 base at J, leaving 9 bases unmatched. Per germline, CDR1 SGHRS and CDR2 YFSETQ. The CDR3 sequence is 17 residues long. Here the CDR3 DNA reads TGCGCCAGCATAGGAGGGACAGGACTATCTGGGGCCAACGTCCTGACTTTC. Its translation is CASIGGTGLSGANVLTF.